This T cell receptor beta chain was captured in a study of beta chain features in type 1 diabetes. Study details: Healthy donors and patients showed comparable age, gender and cell yields.

General study findings and limits: Short templates might get an advantage during PCR, and this would be equal in patients and controls. TCRB CDR3s from Type 1 diabetes patients were moderately but significantly shorter in all four CD4+ subsets. Naive, central memory and Treg TCRB repertoires appeared more alike in patients than in healthy donors.

Expressed TCRB transcripts were sequenced after all isolated RNA was converted to cDNA. Assay used: immunoSEQ multiplex PCR; TCRdb lists only in-frame clones, some missing. The sample includes about 240,000 clones, 11% to 15% of them seen just once. A few counts support this clone. The antigen is not known. Sorting with CD45RO/CCR7/CD25/CD127/CD95/CD27 yielded naive, central memory, regulatory and stem-like memory CD4+ cells. Per the germline V gene, CDR1 is GTSNPN and CDR2 is SVGIG (reference sequence). This CDR3 contains 13 residues. The J segment lost 7 bases and the V segment lost 3 bases, leaving 5 bases of the junction unmatched.

V gene TRBV30 combines with J gene TRBJ1-4; the match to TRBD1 covers 7 bases. The receptor was derived from a young man with type 1 diabetes. Sequencing was done on a sample of naive CD4+ T cells from blood. The CDR3 reads CAWRGQPGEKLFF. The CDR3 DNA reads as TGTGCCTGGAGGGGACAGCCTGGTGAAAAACTGTTTTTT.